Each of the 25 T cell receptor beta chains below was sequenced from the same sample in a study of blood T cell repertoires in COVID-19. Clones were read by immunoSEQ multiplex PCR, and TCRdb kept only the in-frame ones, dropping some. This sample has 430,000 or so clones; 70% to 90% occur once, and the top ten carry roughly 1.4%. The sequenced sample consisted of PBMCs or T cells enriched from blood (not recorded which). The receptors were sampled from a young woman who had been exposed to COVID-19.

This clone was detected only a few times. The chain combines TRBV10-1 with TRBJ1-6, with 8 bases that match TRBD1. Per the germline V gene, CDR1 is WNHNN and CDR2 is SYGVQD (reference sequence). The junction had 4 bases not matched to a gene; V was cut back by 6 bases and J by 6 bases. This CDR3 is built from 14 residues. CDR3 DNA: TGCGCCAGCAGCATTGACAGGGGTAATTCACCCCTCCACTTT. Translation: CASSIDRGNSPLHF.

The chain carries TRBV19 and TRBJ1-4; 9 nucleotides match TRBD1. Germline assignment: CDR1 LNHDA and CDR2 SQIVND (reference sequence). The CDR3 spans 15 residues. V was clipped by 8 bases and J by 8 bases; unmatched bases: 12. The CDR3: CASFPGQGRREKLFF. The CDR3, as DNA: TGTGCCAGTTTCCCGGGACAGGGCCGGAGGGAAAAACTGTTTTTT.

This rearrangement joins TRBV27 to TRBJ1-2; TRBD1 is a possible D gene (6 bases). V lost 4 bases and J 5 bases, leaving 14 bases between the germline ends. Germline V gene sequence: CDR1 MNHEY, CDR2 SMNVEV (reference sequence). The CDR3 has 14 amino acids. The CDR3 here is CASSSPYGQYGYTF. In DNA, the CDR3 is TGTGCCAGCAGTTCCCCCTACGGACAGTATGGCTACACCTTC.

This clone has a single count. V usage is TRBV29-1 and J usage is TRBJ1-1; no clear D. This CDR3 region has 12 residues. Trimming shortened V by 7 bases and J by 1 base, and 10 bases separated the two germline ends. CDR1 and CDR2 (germline): SQVTM, ANQGSEA. The CDR3 is CSAVRGNTEAFF. CDR3 DNA: TGCAGCGCCGTTCGGGGGAACACTGAAGCTTTCTTT.

This chain joins TRBV3-1 (or the pseudogene TRBV3-2) and TRBJ2-7; 9 positions agree with TRBD1. This CDR3 spans 15 amino acids. Germline V lookup: CDR1 LGHDT, CDR2 YNNKEL (reference sequence). Trimming at V came to 2 bases and at J to 5 bases, leaving 7 bases not matched to a gene. The DNA of the CDR3 is TGTGCCAGCAGCCAACCGGGACAGGGAGGGCACGAGCAGTACTTC. As protein: CASSQPGQGGHEQYF.

The V and J genes are TRBV28 and TRBJ2-7; 8 nucleotides match TRBD1. V trimming: 6 bases; J trimming: 7 bases; junction bases outside the gene matches: 5. The CDR3 length is 12 residues. Germline CDR1 MDHEN, CDR2 SYDVKM. Here the CDR3 reads CASSKTGVEQYF. In nucleotides, the CDR3 is TGTGCCAGCAGCAAGACAGGGGTTGAGCAGTACTTC.

This chain uses TRBV5-4 with TRBJ1-1; D might be TRBD1 (6 bases). Germline V gene lookup returns CDR1 SGHNT and CDR2 YYREEE (reference sequence). This CDR3 spans 15 amino acids. V was clipped by 4 bases and J by 1 base, with 14 bases between them. The DNA of the CDR3 is TGTGCCAGCAGCCAAGAACAGGGCCCGAACACTGAAGCTTTCTTT. This gives the protein CASSQEQGPNTEAFF.

The rearrangement uses TRBV10-3 and TRBJ2-1; 13 nucleotides line up with TRBD2. The CDR3 loop spans 14 amino acids. The ends lost 10 bases at V and 8 bases at J; junction bases unmatched: 8. Germline V CDR1 and CDR2: ENHRY, SYGVKD. Here the CDR3 DNA reads TGTGCCACGCGAGGACTAGCGGGAGACCATGAGCAGTTCTTC. Its protein is CATRGLAGDHEQFF.

The chain carries TRBV12-2 and TRBJ1-5; the table's D call of TRBD1 was not tested on the DNA. TRBV12-2 is a pseudogene segment. This CDR3 is built from 16 residues. DNA of the CDR3: TGTGCAAGTCGCCGTACCGGGACAGGGAGGAATCAGCCCCAGCATTTT. This translates into CASRRTGTGRNQPQHF.

This clone was observed once. The V gene is TRBV7-2, the J gene TRBJ2-2, with 9 bases matching TRBD2. Germline CDR1 SGHTA, CDR2 FQGNSA. J lost 2 bases, V lost 7 bases, and 14 bases had no gene match. CDR3 length: 18 amino acids. The CDR3 region is CASTPPGLAVINTGELFF. CDR3 coding DNA: TGTGCCAGCACCCCTCCGGGACTAGCTGTGATAAACACCGGGGAGCTGTTTTTT.

V usage is TRBV4-1 and J usage is TRBJ2-3; D perhaps matches TRBD1 (6 bases). Per the germline V gene, CDR1 is MGHRA and CDR2 is YSYEKL. Trimming stripped 4 bases from V and 3 bases from J, with 14 bases between. This CDR3 has 15 amino acids. The CDR3 nucleotides read TGCGCCAGCAGCCCCAGTGGACAGCGTACAGATACGCAGTATTTT. Translated: CASSPSGQRTDTQYF.

The chain joins TRBV10-3 to TRBJ2-7; 7 nucleotides line up with TRBD1. Germline V gene lookup returns CDR1 ENHRY and CDR2 SYGVKD. J lost 3 bases, V lost 3 bases, and 5 bases had no gene match. The CDR3 covers 14 residues. As DNA, the CDR3 is TGTGCCATCAGTGATGGGACAGATCACTACGAGCAGTACTTC. It encodes CAISDGTDHYEQYF.

V usage is TRBV5-4 and J usage is TRBJ1-3; D may be TRBD1 (6 bases). The CDR3 contains 14 residues. CDR1 and CDR2 (germline): SGHNT, YYREEE (reference sequence). Trimming pared 0 bases from V and 4 bases from J, leaving 8 bases between. The CDR3 nucleotides read TGTGCCAGCAGCTTGGAACAGGGAGGAAACACCATATATTTT. Translation: CASSLEQGGNTIYF.

The chain employs TRBV7-9 and TRBJ1-1, with D unclear. Trimming took off 5 bases at V and 0 bases at J, with 16 bases between the two ends. Germline V gene lookup returns CDR1 SEHNR and CDR2 FQNEAQ (reference sequence). This CDR3 has 16 residues. CDR3 bases: TGTGCCAGCAGCCCGGAGGGCGACGGGATGAACACTGAAGCTTTCTTT. Residues: CASSPEGDGMNTEAFF.

The V and J genes are TRBV7-2 and TRBJ2-7, with D perhaps TRBD2 (7 bases). Germline CDR1 is SGHTA and CDR2 is FQGNSA. The CDR3 covers 17 residues. V was shortened by 1 base and J by 0 bases, with 16 bases between the two germline ends. The CDR3 sequence is CASSLGWGGGASYEQYF. The DNA for the CDR3 is TGTGCCAGCAGCTTAGGTTGGGGAGGGGGGGCCTCCTACGAGCAGTACTTC.

V and J are TRBV6-5 and TRBJ2-7; 8 nucleotides match TRBD1. From germline, CDR1 is MNHEY and CDR2 SVGAGI. Losses at the gene ends were 6 bases for V and 3 bases for J; bases not matched to a gene: 1. The CDR3 totals 12 residues. In nucleotides, the CDR3 is TGTGCCAGCAGGGGACAGGTCTACGAGCAGTACTTC. Translating it yields CASRGQVYEQYF.

The CDR3 sequence: CASSRLADYNEQFF. DNA for the CDR3: TGTGCCAGCAGTCGACTAGCGGATTACAATGAGCAGTTCTTC. The V gene is TRBV25-1, the J gene TRBJ2-1; 9 bases map to TRBD2. CDR1 and CDR2 from the germline V gene are MGHDK and SYGVNS. V was pared by 5 bases and J by 4 bases, with 3 bases of the junction left unmatched. The CDR3 sequence is 14 residues long. The entire variable domain, with the rest obtained from reference TRBV25-1 and TRBJ2-1, is as follows: EADIYQTPRYLVIGTGKKITLECSQTMGHDKMYWYQQDPGMELHLIHYSYGVNSTEKGDLSSESTVSRIRTEHFPLTLESARPSHTSQYLCASSRLADYNEQFFGPGTRLTVL.

V and J are TRBV24-1 and TRBJ2-7, with 10 bases that match TRBD1. This CDR3 has 18 residues. J gave up 0 bases and V 3 bases, and 10 bases lay outside the gene matches. From germline, CDR1 is KGHDR and CDR2 SFDVKD. The CDR3 bases are TGTGCCACCAGTGATGTACCGGGACAGGGGTCCTACTCCTACGAGCAGTACTTC. Its protein is CATSDVPGQGSYSYEQYF.

The V and J genes are TRBV12-3 or TRBV12-4 and TRBJ1-5; D is undetermined. The CDR3 runs 11 residues. Deletions cut 7 bases from V and 4 bases from J, with 5 bases between. CDR3 in DNA: TGTGCCAGCACCAAAAATCAGCCCCAGCATTTT. Its translation is CASTKNQPQHF.

V is TRBV27 and J is TRBJ1-2, with 9 bases fitting TRBD1. The CDR3 has 15 residues. Germline-derived CDR1 and CDR2 are MNHEY and SMNVEV (reference sequence). Trimming removed 4 bases from V and 1 base from J; junction bases left unmatched: 4. The CDR3 sequence: CASSSQGAFNYGYTF. The CDR3 nucleotides are TGTGCCAGCAGTTCACAGGGGGCTTTTAACTATGGCTACACCTTC.

The chain is built from TRBV28 and TRBJ2-5; the match to TRBD2 covers 10 bases. CDR1 and CDR2 (germline): MDHEN, SYDVKM. CDR3 length: 17 amino acids. The J segment lost 2 bases and the V segment lost 4 bases, leaving 10 bases of the junction unmatched. Written as DNA, the CDR3 is TGTGCCAGCAGTTCAGACGGGACTAGCGAAGAACAAGAGACCCAGTACTTC. Amino acids: CASSSDGTSEEQETQYF.

As DNA, the CDR3 is TGTGCCAGCAGCTTGGGAGGGGGTCCCTACAATGAGCAGTTCTTC. Its protein product is CASSLGGGPYNEQFF. This chain connects TRBV7-8 to TRBJ2-1, with D possibly being TRBD2 (7 bases). CDR1 is SGHVS and CDR2 is FQNEAQ in the germline V gene. The CDR3 covers 15 residues. V gave up 3 bases and J gave up 2 bases, with 11 bases separating them. The variable domain in full, with the rest retrieved from reference TRBV7-8 and TRBJ2-1, is GAGVSQSPRYKVAKRGQDVALRCDPISGHVSLFWYQQALGQGPEFLTYFQNEAQLDKSGLPSDRFFAERPEGSVSTLKIQRTQQEDSAVYLCASSLGGGPYNEQFFGPGTRLTVL.

The V call is TRBV6-2 or TRBV6-3, the J call TRBJ2-5; 13 bases are a match to TRBD2. Unmatched junction bases numbered 8, after V lost 4 bases and J lost 3 bases. CDR3 length equals 17 residues. Per germline, CDR1 MNHEY and CDR2 SVGEGT. In DNA form, the CDR3 reads TGTGCCAGCAGTTCGACGACTAGCGGGGGGTGGGAAGAGACCCAGTACTTC. Its protein product is CASSSTTSGGWEETQYF.

The chain recombines TRBV6-5 with TRBJ1-1; maybe TRBD1 (6 bases). The CDR3 loop spans 14 amino acids. V gave up 7 bases and J gave up 5 bases, with 17 bases separating them. The germline CDR1 and CDR2 sequences are MNHEY and SVGAGI. CDR3 sequence reads: CASNHRTRGTEAFF. DNA for the CDR3: TGTGCCAGCAACCACAGAACCAGGGGAACTGAAGCTTTCTTT.

V usage is TRBV4-2 and J usage is TRBJ2-2; 13 positions match TRBD2. Germline CDR1 is LGHNA and CDR2 is YNFKEQ. With V trimmed by 3 bases and J by 3 bases, 1 base remained unmatched. The CDR3 totals 16 residues. In nucleotides, the CDR3 is TGTGCCAGCAGCCAGGGACTAGCGGGGTACACCGGGGAGCTGTTTTTT. It encodes CASSQGLAGYTGELFF.